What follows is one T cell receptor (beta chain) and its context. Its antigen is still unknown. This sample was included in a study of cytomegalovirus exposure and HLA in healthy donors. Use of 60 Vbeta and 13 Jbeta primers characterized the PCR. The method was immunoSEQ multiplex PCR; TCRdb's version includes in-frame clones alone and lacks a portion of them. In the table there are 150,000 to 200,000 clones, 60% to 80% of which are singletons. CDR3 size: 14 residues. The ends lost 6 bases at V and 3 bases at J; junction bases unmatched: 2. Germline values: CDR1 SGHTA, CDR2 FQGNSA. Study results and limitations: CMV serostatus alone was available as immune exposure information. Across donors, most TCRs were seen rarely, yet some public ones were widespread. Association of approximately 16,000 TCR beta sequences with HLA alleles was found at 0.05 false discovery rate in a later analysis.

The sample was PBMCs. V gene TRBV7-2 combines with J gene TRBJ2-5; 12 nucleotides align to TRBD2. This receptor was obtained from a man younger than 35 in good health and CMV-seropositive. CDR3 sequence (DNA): TGTGCCAGCAGTAGGACTAGCGGGAAAGAGACCCAGTACTTC. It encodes CASSRTSGKETQYF.